This T cell receptor beta chain was found in a study of breast tumors, draining lymph nodes, adjacent tissues. As regards this clonotype: Antigen unknown.

TCRdb reanalysed the multiplex PCR reads using MiXCR and keeps one entry per CDR3 protein. The sample contains about 19,000 distinct CDR3 sequences, 43% of which appear only once. Germline V CDR1 and CDR2: MNHEY, SVGAGI. This CDR3 contains 13 residues. The V end lost 6 bases, the J end lost 2 bases, and 10 bases lay between the germline ends. Study-wide findings and caveats: The lymph node origin of tumor T cells was framed as consistent with a hypothesis, not demonstrated. The data were judged consistent with most tumor T cells coming from lymph node and expanding in tumor.

The TCR was taken from a female donor with breast cancer. Some clones in this sample may be carry-over from other donors' samples. Sequencing input: breast tumor tissue. The V gene is TRBV6-5, the J gene TRBJ1-1, with D possibly matching TRBD1 (6 bases). The CDR3 is CASSRTVNTEAFF. The CDR3 coding sequence is TGTGCCAGCAGCAGGACAGTCAACACTGAAGCTTTCTTT.